Listed below are T cell receptor beta chains from one sample, sequenced in a study of blood T cell repertoires in COVID-19. The method was immunoSEQ multiplex PCR; TCRdb's version includes in-frame clones alone and lacks a portion of them. The sample lists 450,000 or so clones, 85% to 90% seen once, with approximately 0.92% in the top ten. The sample consisted of peripheral blood. All receptors derive from a man aged 18 to 29 with COVID-19, enrolled during active disease. CDR3s include the opening cysteine and the closing phenylalanine or tryptophan. A D gene is named only where the DNA matches it firmly. Clone size is shown for a subset of rows, as once, few, many or a class of expanded clone.

NA	TRBV11-2	NA	TRBJ2-7	TGTGCCAGCAGCTTAGATAGATCCGAGCAGTACTTC	CASSLDRSEQYF
NA	TRBV5-4	TRBD2	TRBJ2-5	TGTGCCAGCAGCTTATTGACTAGCGGGGCCCCTCTACAAGAGACCCAGTACTTC	CASSLLTSGAPLQETQYF
NA	TRBV6-5	TRBD1	TRBJ2-2	TGTGCCAGCAGCCTGGACAGGGGGTACACCGGGGAGCTGTTTTTT	CASSLDRGYTGELFF
NA	TRBV30	NA	TRBJ2-5	TGTGCCTGGAGTGTATCCTATCAAGAGACCCAGTACTTC	CAWSVSYQETQYF
NA	TRBV29-1	NA	TRBJ2-3	TGCAGCGTTGGACTAATGGGGGCCACAGATACGCAGTATTTT	CSVGLMGATDTQYF
NA	TRBV14	NA	TRBJ2-1	TGTGCCAGCAGCCAAGATTTCGACAGGCCGTTTGGTGAGCAGTTCTTC	CASSQDFDRPFGEQFF
NA	TRBV5-8	NA	TRBJ1-1	TGTGCCAGCAGCCGTGCAGGGAACACTGAAGCTTTCTTT	CASSRAGNTEAFF
NA	TRBV18	NA	TRBJ2-7	TGTGCCAGCTCACCGGAGGGCTACGAGCAGTACTTC	CASSPEGYEQYF
many	TRBV10-3	NA	TRBJ2-1	TGTGCCATCAGTGAATTCGTCACCGAGGGGGATGAGCAGTTCTTC	CAISEFVTEGDEQFF
once	TRBV5-6	NA	TRBJ2-7	TGTGCCAGCAGCTTGGTTTCGGGGGCCTACGAGCAGTACTTC	CASSLVSGAYEQYF
NA	TRBV2	NA	TRBJ1-6	TGTGCCAGCATCGAGCTGATTAATTCACCCCTCCACTTT	CASIELINSPLHF
NA	TRBV18	TRBD1	TRBJ1-3	TGTGCCAGCTCACCAACCGGGACAGGGGAAGCTGGAAACACCATATATTTT	CASSPTGTGEAGNTIYF
NA	TRBV5-1	TRBD2	TRBJ2-1	TGCGCCAGCAGCTTGAGTGTAGCGGGGGGGTTGGATGAGCAGTTCTTC	CASSLSVAGGLDEQFF
NA	TRBV19	TRBD1	TRBJ2-5	TGTGCCAGTAGTCCTAGACAGGGCCTGAAAGAGACCCAGTACTTC	CASSPRQGLKETQYF
few	TRBV27	TRBD2	TRBJ2-3	TGTGCCAGCAGTTTAACTAGCGGGGCTTCAGATACGCAGTATTTT	CASSLTSGASDTQYF
NA	TRBV6-1	TRBD1	TRBJ1-5	TGTGCCAGCAGTGAATCGACAGGGGGTCAGCCCCAGCATTTT	CASSESTGGQPQHF
few	TRBV3-1/TRBV3-2	TRBD2	TRBJ2-5	TGTGCCAGCAGCCAAGGATTCTCGGGGGGGGAAGAGACCCAGTACTTC	CASSQGFSGGEETQYF
NA	TRBV7-9	TRBD1	TRBJ2-1	TGTGCCAGCAGCTTACGGGGACAGATGGGCAATGAGCAGTTCTTC	CASSLRGQMGNEQFF
NA	TRBV5-1	NA	TRBJ2-6	TGCGCCAGCAGCTTGGTGGGGCTCTCTGGGGCCAACGTCCTGACTTTC	CASSLVGLSGANVLTF
NA	TRBV16	TRBD2	TRBJ2-1	TGTGCCAGCAGCCAAAGAGCCAGCGGGAGTAGAGAGCAGTTCTTC	CASSQRASGSREQFF
NA	TRBV5-1	TRBD1	TRBJ2-7	TGCGCCAGCAGCTCCGGACAGGGGCTTGAGCAGTACTTC	CASSSGQGLEQYF
NA	TRBV5-1	TRBD1	TRBJ1-3	TGCGCCAGCAGATCTGGACAGGGGGGATACACCATATATTTT	CASRSGQGGYTIYF
few	TRBV12-3/TRBV12-4	TRBD1	TRBJ1-5	TGTGCCAGCAGTCCCAGGGACAGTCAGCCCCAGCATTTT	CASSPRDSQPQHF
NA	TRBV5-4	TRBD2	TRBJ2-7	TGTGCCAGCAGCTTGGGGGGGACTAGCGGAACGTACGAGCAGTACTTC	CASSLGGTSGTYEQYF
NA	TRBV5-4	TRBD2	TRBJ2-7	TGTGCCAGCAGACCCTCTAGCGGAGGCGCCTACGAGCAGTACTTC	CASRPSSGGAYEQYF
NA	TRBV5-1	TRBD1	TRBJ2-3	TGCGCCAGCAGCTTGGGGGACAGGGATTCGGATACGCAGTATTTT	CASSLGDRDSDTQYF
NA	TRBV11-2	TRBD2	TRBJ2-2	TGTGCCAGCAGCCCCAGCGGGAACCACGGGGAGCTGTTTTTT	CASSPSGNHGELFF
once	TRBV27	NA	TRBJ2-7	TGTGCCAGCAGTCCGGTCGCGGGGTGGGAGCAGTACTTC	CASSPVAGWEQYF
NA	TRBV3-1/TRBV3-2	TRBD2	TRBJ2-1	TGTGCCAGCAGCCGACTAGCGGGAGGGAGCTCCTACAATGAGCAGTTCTTC	CASSRLAGGSSYNEQFF
NA	TRBV3-1/TRBV3-2	NA	TRBJ2-3	TGTGCCAGCAGCTTGGGGGGGACATCAGATACGCAGTATTTT	CASSLGGTSDTQYF
NA	TRBV7-8	NA	TRBJ1-2	TGTGCCAGCAGAAAAAAAACGGGACACCTTTCAGGCTACACCTTC	CASRKKTGHLSGYTF
once	TRBV3-1/TRBV3-2	NA	TRBJ2-1	TGTGCCAGCAGCCCCCTAGAGGGCCCGCAGTTCTTC	CASSPLEGPQFF
NA	TRBV2	TRBD2	TRBJ2-1	TGTGCCAGCAGCCTCACTAGCGGGGGGTATTATGAGCAGTTCTTC	CASSLTSGGYYEQFF
once	TRBV30	TRBD2	TRBJ2-7	TGTGCCTGGAGTACCCTAGCGGGAGGTTACGAGCAGTACTTC	CAWSTLAGGYEQYF
NA	TRBV6-5	TRBD1	TRBJ1-1	TGTGCCAGCAGCCCAAAGGGGGCTCCCGGTGCAGCTTTCTTT	CASSPKGAPGAAFF
NA	TRBV10-1	NA	TRBJ2-1	TGCGCCAGCAGTGAGGCCGGGATCAGCTCCTACAATGAGCAGTTCTTC	CASSEAGISSYNEQFF
NA	TRBV7-9	TRBD2	TRBJ2-1	TGTGCCAGCACCTCGGCGGGGGGCTCCTACAATGAGCAGTTCTTC	CASTSAGGSYNEQFF
NA	TRBV6-4	TRBD2	TRBJ2-7	TGTGCCGGCGGCCCTAGCGGGGATCCCTACGAGCAGTACTTC	CAGGPSGDPYEQYF